What follows is one TCR beta chain and its context. The antigen this receptor binds is unknown. No base qualities exist here, and no much larger clone lies one base off it. Inclusive of the bounding cysteine and phenylalanine, the CDR3 is 15 residues long. The retained sequence is limited to the CDR3, 45 bases, with the frame set at the first base. The germline V gene supplies CDR1 MNHNS and CDR2 SASEGT. V is cut by 6 bases and J by 4 bases, and the space between the germline ends is 18 bases. This record comes from a study (TCRdb year 2016). Background on the whole study: In people whose bodies naturally kept HIV infection under control, the researchers looked into where HIV persistence comes from.

Receptor amplification or capture employed 5' RACE. Sequencing took place on an Illumina HiSeq 2000. TCRdb reprocessed the public reads (quality trimming at Q25 with fastp, clone calling with MiXCR) and kept in-frame beta chains. Each CDR3 protein gets just one entry, which takes the most common genes and DNA from the rows behind it. This sample gives a few hundred distinct CDR3 sequences in total; roughly 52% of them show up just once. The ten largest clones capture around 28% of the sample. The TCR originated in a male donor with HIV. Input material: total memory T cells from blood PBMCs. The cell subset or site label, as the study defines it: transitional memory CD4+ T cells. The V and J genes are TRBV6-1 and TRBJ1-1, and perhaps TRBD1 as D gene, on 5 matching bases. The CDR3 region reads CASRPGTSSVTEAFF. In nucleotides, the sequence is TGTGCCAGCAGGCCGGGGACGTCAAGCGTCACTGAAGCTTTCTTT.